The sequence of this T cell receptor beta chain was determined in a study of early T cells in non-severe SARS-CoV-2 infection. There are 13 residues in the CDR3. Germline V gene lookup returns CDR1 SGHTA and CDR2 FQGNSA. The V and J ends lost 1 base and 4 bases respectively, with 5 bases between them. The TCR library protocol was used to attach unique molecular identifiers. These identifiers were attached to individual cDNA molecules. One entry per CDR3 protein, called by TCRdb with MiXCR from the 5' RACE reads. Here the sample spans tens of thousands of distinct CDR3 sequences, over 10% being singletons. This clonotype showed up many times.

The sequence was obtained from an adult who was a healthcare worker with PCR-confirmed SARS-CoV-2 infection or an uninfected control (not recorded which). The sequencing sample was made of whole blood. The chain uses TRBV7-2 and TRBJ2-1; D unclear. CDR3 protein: CASSLVAYNEQFF. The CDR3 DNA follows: TGTGCCAGCAGCTTAGTTGCGTACAATGAGCAGTTCTTC.